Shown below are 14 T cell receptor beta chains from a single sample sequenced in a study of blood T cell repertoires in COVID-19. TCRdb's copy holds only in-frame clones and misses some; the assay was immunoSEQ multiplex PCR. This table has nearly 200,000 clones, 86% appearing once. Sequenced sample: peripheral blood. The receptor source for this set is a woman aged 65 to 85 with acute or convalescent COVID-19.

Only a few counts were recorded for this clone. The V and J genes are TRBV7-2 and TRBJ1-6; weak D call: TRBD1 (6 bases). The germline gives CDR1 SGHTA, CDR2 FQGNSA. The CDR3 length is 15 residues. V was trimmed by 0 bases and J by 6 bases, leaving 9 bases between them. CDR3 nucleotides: TGTGCCAGCAGCTTAGCGAGGACAGCTAATTCACCCCTCCACTTT. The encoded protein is CASSLARTANSPLHF.

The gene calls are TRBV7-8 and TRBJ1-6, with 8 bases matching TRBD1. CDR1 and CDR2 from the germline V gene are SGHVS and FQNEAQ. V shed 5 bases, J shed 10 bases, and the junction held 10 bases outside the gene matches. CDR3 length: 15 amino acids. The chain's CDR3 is CASSKQGAERSPLHF. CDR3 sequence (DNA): TGTGCCAGCAGCAAGCAGGGGGCTGAGAGATCACCCCTCCACTTT.

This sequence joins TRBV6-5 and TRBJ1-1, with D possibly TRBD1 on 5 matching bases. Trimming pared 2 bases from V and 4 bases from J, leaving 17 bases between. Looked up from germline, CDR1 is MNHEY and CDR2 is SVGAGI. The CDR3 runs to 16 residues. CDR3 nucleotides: TGTGCCAGCAGTTACGGGGCTGGGGTAGGGCCCACTGAAGCTTTCTTT. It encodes CASSYGAGVGPTEAFF.

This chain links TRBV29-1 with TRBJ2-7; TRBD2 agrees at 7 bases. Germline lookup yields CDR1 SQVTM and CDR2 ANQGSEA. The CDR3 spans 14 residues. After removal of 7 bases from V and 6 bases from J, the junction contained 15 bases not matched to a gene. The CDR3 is CSGGTGAGNSEQYF. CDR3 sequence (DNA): TGCAGCGGAGGTACAGGAGCGGGGAACTCCGAGCAGTACTTC.

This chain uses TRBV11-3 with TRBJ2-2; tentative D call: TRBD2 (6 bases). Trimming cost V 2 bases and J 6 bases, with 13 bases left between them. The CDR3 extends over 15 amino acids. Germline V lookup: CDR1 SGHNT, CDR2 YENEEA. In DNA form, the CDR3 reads TGTGCCAGCAGCTTAACTGCCGGGAGTTCCGGGGAGCTGTTTTTT. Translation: CASSLTAGSSGELFF.

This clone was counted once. CDR3: CASSPGTAVYEQYF. The CDR3 nucleotides read TGTGCCAGCAGCCCTGGGACAGCCGTCTACGAGCAGTACTTC. This chain connects TRBV11-3 to TRBJ2-7, with TRBD1 identical over 7 bases. The V and J ends lost 5 bases and 3 bases, in that order; junction bases with no gene match: 7. Per the germline V gene, CDR1 is SGHNT and CDR2 is YENEEA. The CDR3 extends over 14 amino acids.

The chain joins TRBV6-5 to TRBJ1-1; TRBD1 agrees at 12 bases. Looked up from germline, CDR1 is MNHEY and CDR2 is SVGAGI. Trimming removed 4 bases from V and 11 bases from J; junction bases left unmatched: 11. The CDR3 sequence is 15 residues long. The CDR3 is CASSSPGTGGGQAFF. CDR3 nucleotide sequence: TGTGCCAGCAGTTCCCCGGGGACAGGGGGCGGTCAGGCTTTCTTT.

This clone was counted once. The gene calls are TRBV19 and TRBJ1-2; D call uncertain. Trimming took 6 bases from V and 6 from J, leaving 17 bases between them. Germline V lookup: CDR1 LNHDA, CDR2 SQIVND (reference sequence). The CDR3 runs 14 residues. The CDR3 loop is CASSLGGRNDGYTF. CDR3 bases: TGTGCCAGTAGCCTGGGAGGAAGGAACGATGGCTACACCTTC. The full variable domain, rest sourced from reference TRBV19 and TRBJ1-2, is DGGITQSPKYLFRKEGQNVTLSCEQNLNHDAMYWYRQDPGQGLRLIYYSQIVNDFQKGDIAEGYSVSREKKESFPLTVTSAQKNPTAFYLCASSLGGRNDGYTFGSGTRLTVV.

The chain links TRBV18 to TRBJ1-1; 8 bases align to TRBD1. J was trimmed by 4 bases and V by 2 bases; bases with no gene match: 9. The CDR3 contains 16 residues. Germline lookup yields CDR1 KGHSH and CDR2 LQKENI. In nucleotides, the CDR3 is TGTGCCAGCTCACCAAAAACAGGGGGATTGGGCACTGAAGCTTTCTTT. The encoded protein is CASSPKTGGLGTEAFF.

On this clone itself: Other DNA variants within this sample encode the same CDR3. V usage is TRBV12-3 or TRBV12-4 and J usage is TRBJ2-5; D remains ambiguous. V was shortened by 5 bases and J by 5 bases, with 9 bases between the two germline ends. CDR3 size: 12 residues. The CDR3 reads CASSLKRETQYF. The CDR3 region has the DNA TGTGCCAGCAGTCTGAAGAGGGAGACCCAGTACTTC.

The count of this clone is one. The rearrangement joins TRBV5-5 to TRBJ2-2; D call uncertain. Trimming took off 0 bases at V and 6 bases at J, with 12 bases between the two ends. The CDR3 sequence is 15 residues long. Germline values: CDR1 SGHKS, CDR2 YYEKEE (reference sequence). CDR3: CASSLVQSIAGELFF. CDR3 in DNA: TGTGCCAGCAGCTTGGTACAGAGTATAGCCGGGGAGCTGTTTTTT.

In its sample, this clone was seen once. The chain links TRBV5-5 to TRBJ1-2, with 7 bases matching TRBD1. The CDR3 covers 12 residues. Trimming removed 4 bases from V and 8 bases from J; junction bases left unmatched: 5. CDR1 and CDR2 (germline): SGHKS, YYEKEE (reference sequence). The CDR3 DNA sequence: TGTGCCAGCAGCCAGACAGGGTCCGGCTACACCTTC. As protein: CASSQTGSGYTF.

CDR3 sequence reads: CASSEAFRAGNQPQHF. The DNA of the CDR3 is TGTGCCAGCAGTGAAGCCTTCAGGGCTGGCAATCAGCCCCAGCATTTT. This rearrangement joins TRBV6-1 to TRBJ1-5; TRBD1 might be the D (5 bases). There are 16 residues in the CDR3. Germline lookup yields CDR1 MNHNS and CDR2 SASEGT. Trimming pared 0 bases from V and 2 bases from J, leaving 11 bases between.

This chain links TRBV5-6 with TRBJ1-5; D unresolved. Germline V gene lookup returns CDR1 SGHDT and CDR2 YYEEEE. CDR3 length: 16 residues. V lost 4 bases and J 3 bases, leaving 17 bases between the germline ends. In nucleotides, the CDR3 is TGTGCCAGCAGCCGGAACGTCGGCAGCGTCAATCAGCCCCAGCATTTT. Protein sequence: CASSRNVGSVNQPQHF.